What follows are 18 T cell receptor beta chains derived from one specimen sequenced in a study of blood T cell repertoires in COVID-19. Libraries were prepared by immunoSEQ multiplex PCR; TCRdb keeps only in-frame clonotypes and omits some of them. The repertoire holds 110,000 or so clones, with 65% to 90% as singletons. Sequencing input: peripheral blood. These receptors all come from a man older than 75 with acute or convalescent COVID-19.

The J gene is TRBJ2-1, the V gene TRBV30; D not resolved. The CDR3 sequence is 13 residues long. CDR1 and CDR2 from the germline V gene are GTSNPN and SVGIG (reference sequence). Trimming took 1 base from V and 9 from J, leaving 13 bases between them. The CDR3 sequence: CAWSGGPWSEQFF. The CDR3 bases are TGTGCCTGGAGTGGCGGTCCCTGGAGTGAGCAGTTCTTC.

V usage is TRBV4-3 and J usage is TRBJ1-4; D is uncertain. The V end lost 0 bases, the J end lost 4 bases, and 12 bases lay between the germline ends. CDR1 and CDR2 from the germline V gene are LGHNA and YSLEER. The CDR3 is made up of 16 amino acids. CDR3 sequence reads: CASSQDYRGYNEKLFF. The DNA of the CDR3 is TGCGCCAGCAGCCAAGACTATCGCGGATATAATGAAAAACTGTTTTTT.

This clone was found a few times. V gene TRBV5-4 combines with J gene TRBJ2-1; TRBD2 matches at 13 bases. V gave up 3 bases and J gave up 8 bases; unmatched junction bases: 5. This CDR3 is 15 amino acids long. From germline, CDR1 is SGHNT and CDR2 YYREEE (reference sequence). For the CDR3, the DNA is TGTGCCAGCAGCTCGGGACTAGCGGGGTTGGATGAGCAGTTCTTC. Its translation is CASSSGLAGLDEQFF.

V and J are TRBV6-5 and TRBJ2-5; D is undetermined. CDR3 size: 15 residues. Trimming removed 0 bases at V and 4 bases at J, with 12 bases between. From germline, CDR1 is MNHEY and CDR2 SVGAGI. As DNA, the CDR3 is TGTGCCAGCAGTTACTCGGCCAAAAATTTAGAGACCCAGTACTTC. Its protein product is CASSYSAKNLETQYF.

V gene TRBV19 combines with J gene TRBJ2-5, with a tentative D call TRBD2 (5 bases). Germline CDR1 is LNHDA and CDR2 is SQIVND (reference sequence). Trimming pared 5 bases from V and 4 bases from J, leaving 11 bases between. The CDR3 extends over 13 amino acids. This CDR3 reads CASSLGGRETQYF. The DNA for the CDR3 is TGTGCCAGTAGTCTCGGTGGGAGAGAGACCCAGTACTTC.

The CDR3 spells CASSPQGYEQYF. CDR3 nucleotides: TGTGCCAGCAGCCCGCAGGGTTACGAGCAGTACTTC. V gene TRBV11-2 combines with J gene TRBJ2-7; weak D call: TRBD1 (5 bases). Germline lookup yields CDR1 SGHAT and CDR2 FQNNGV. Trimming took 5 bases from V and 4 from J, leaving 9 bases between them. This CDR3 is 12 amino acids long.

J is TRBJ2-3 and V is TRBV2; 8 bases line up with TRBD2. The CDR3 has 14 amino acids. The V segment lost 6 bases and the J segment 1 base; nucleotides outside the gene matches: 3. The germline CDR1 and CDR2 sequences are SNHLY and FYNNEI. As DNA, the CDR3 is TGTGCCAGCAGACCGGGACTAGGCACAGATACGCAGTATTTT. As protein: CASRPGLGTDTQYF. Drawing the rest from reference TRBV2 and TRBJ2-3, the complete variable domain is EPEVTQTPSHQVTQMGQEVILRCVPISNHLYFYWYRQILGQKVEFLVSFYNNEISEKSEIFDDQFSVERPDGSNFTLKIRSTKLEDSAMYFCASRPGLGTDTQYFGPGTRLTVL.

This clone was counted between two and nine times. The chain links TRBV15 to TRBJ1-1; D remains unclear. This CDR3 has 14 amino acids. V was clipped by 0 bases and J by 5 bases, with 10 bases between them. Germline CDR1 is LNHNV and CDR2 is YYDKDF (reference sequence). The CDR3 region is CATSRDRERTEAFF. In nucleotides, the CDR3 is TGTGCCACCAGCAGAGATCGAGAAAGAACTGAAGCTTTCTTT.

Remarks on this clone: Compared with germline, one end of the junction differs, possibly owing to a read error. The J gene is TRBJ1-1, the V gene TRBV11-2; D gene ambiguous. Per germline, CDR1 SGHAT and CDR2 FQNNGV. The CDR3 extends over 13 amino acids. CDR3 coding DNA: TGTGCCAGCAGCTTGGGCCTCAACATTGAAGCTTTCTTT. It encodes CASSLGLNIEAFF.

The V gene is TRBV10-3, the J gene TRBJ1-1; TRBD1 aligns across 7 bases. V shed 2 bases, J shed 6 bases, and the junction held 9 bases outside the gene matches. This CDR3 spans 15 amino acids. CDR1 and CDR2 from the germline V gene are ENHRY and SYGVKD. The CDR3 DNA sequence: TGTGCCATCAGTGAGAAAGAAGGGACAGCCGCTGAAGCTTTCTTT. Its translation is CAISEKEGTAAEAFF.

The gene calls are TRBV6-5 and TRBJ1-4; 9 nucleotides agree with TRBD1. The germline gives CDR1 MNHEY, CDR2 SVGAGI. This CDR3 contains 15 residues. With V trimmed by 6 bases and J by 6 bases, 8 bases remained unmatched. Here the CDR3 DNA reads TGTGCCAGCAGCCACAGGGGGCGGGATGATGAAAAACTGTTTTTT. It yields the protein CASSHRGRDDEKLFF.

The chain is built from TRBV18 and TRBJ1-3, with no clear D. Germline loops: CDR1 KGHSH, CDR2 LQKENI. Trimming shortened V by 3 bases and J by 0 bases, and 12 bases separated the two germline ends. The CDR3 totals 16 residues. This CDR3 reads CASSPAGLNSGNTIYF. The CDR3 nucleotides read TGTGCCAGCTCACCGGCAGGCCTAAACTCTGGAAACACCATATATTTT.

This clone was counted a single time. This sequence joins TRBV5-1 and TRBJ2-3; TRBD2 matches 16 bases. The junction had 1 base not matched to a gene; V was cut back by 7 bases and J by 5 bases. CDR1 is SGHRS and CDR2 is YFSETQ in the germline V gene. The CDR3 covers 14 residues. The CDR3 coding sequence is TGCGCCAGCGGGACTAGCGGGAGGGGAGATACGCAGTATTTT. Amino acids: CASGTSGRGDTQYF.

The chain combines TRBV4-2 with TRBJ2-1; TRBD1 agrees at 9 bases. The J segment lost 6 bases and the V segment lost 2 bases, leaving 8 bases of the junction unmatched. The V gene's germline CDR1 is LGHNA and CDR2 YNFKEQ. The CDR3 has 16 amino acids. The chain's CDR3 is CASSQPGQGSVNEQFF. CDR3 coding DNA: TGTGCCAGCAGCCAACCGGGACAGGGATCGGTCAATGAGCAGTTCTTC.

Comment on this clone: Other DNA sequences in this sample translate to the same CDR3. The V and J genes are TRBV5-1 and TRBJ2-1; 8 bases align to TRBD2. The CDR3 runs to 15 residues. The V gene end was trimmed by 2 bases and the J gene end by 0 bases; junction bases not matched to a gene: 1. Germline V gene data show CDR1 as SGHRS and CDR2 as YFSETQ. CDR3: CASSFSGSSYNEQFF. The CDR3, as DNA: TGCGCCAGCAGCTTCAGCGGGAGCTCCTACAATGAGCAGTTCTTC.

The CDR3 loop reads CASSVGWGEGGEKLFF. The CDR3 DNA reads TGTGCCAGCAGCGTAGGATGGGGAGAAGGCGGTGAAAAACTGTTTTTT. This rearrangement joins TRBV9 to TRBJ1-4; D gene unclear. Germline-derived CDR1 and CDR2 are SGDLS and YYNGEE. The ends were cut back, 0 bases at V and 7 bases at J, with 16 bases in the middle. The CDR3 length is 16 residues.

The chain links TRBV7-2 to TRBJ2-1; 7 bases match TRBD1. Trimming at V came to 4 bases and at J to 1 base, leaving 4 bases not matched to a gene. Germline V gives CDR1 SGHTA, CDR2 FQGNSA. This CDR3 region has 15 residues. CDR3 region: CASSSDRVSYNEQFF. In nucleotides, the CDR3 is TGTGCCAGCAGCTCCGACAGGGTTTCCTACAATGAGCAGTTCTTC.

V and J are TRBV18 and TRBJ1-1; 10 positions agree with TRBD1. Germline-derived CDR1 and CDR2 are KGHSH and LQKENI. This CDR3 comprises 13 residues. V trimming: 3 bases; J trimming: 10 bases; junction bases outside the gene matches: 5. The CDR3 coding sequence is TGTGCCAGCTCACCGGGGACAGGGGAGCGAGCTTTCTTT. Protein product: CASSPGTGERAFF.